This TCR beta chain was retrieved from a study of glioma-infiltrating T cells (dated by TCRdb to the mid-2010s). About the study as a whole: Glioma tissue, non-neoplastic brain tissue and matched peripheral blood mononuclear cells were used as sources from which TCR alpha- and beta-chain repertoires were sequenced. The paired cohort comprised three low-grade glioma patients, about 8 primary glioblastoma patients and three non-glioma patients contributing non-neoplastic brain tissue. To gauge divergence between tissue and blood T-cell populations, every tissue-infiltrating repertoire was compared against the peripheral blood repertoire from the same patient.

The germline V gene sets CDR1 to SGHRS and CDR2 to YFSETQ. CDR3 length: 13 amino acids, cysteine to phenylalanine. Kept here is only the CDR3 DNA, which spans 39 bases and is read in frame from base 1. V drops 2 bases and J drops 7 bases, leaving 12 bases in between. TCR alpha and beta CDR3 regions were amplified with the iRepertoire nested amplicon-rescue multiplex PCR (arm-PCR) platform from RNA. One-step reverse transcription and amplification used about 90-400 ng of tissue mRNA or PBMC total RNA as input. Following bead purification, Illumina adapters were added through a secondary multiplex PCR, and the libraries were then gel-purified between 200 and 400 bp. The libraries contained internal 6-nucleotide barcodes that were used for demultiplexing. Sequencing of libraries was performed on an Illumina MiSeq with 2x220 or 2x250 nucleotide paired-end reads. The original methods were these. Paired reads were merged using FLASH 1.2.11 and aligned with BWA-MEM to the GRCh37 human genome, and TRA and TRB reads were then extracted. For V and J assignment, an IMGT-derived reference of cassette sequences and CDR3 motifs that included pseudogenes was used. Three-frame translation of reads was performed, and productive CDR3s were defined as those with a C...FGXG motif and no stop codons. Unique combinations of V-J cassette pair and CDR3 amino acid sequence were defined as clonotypes. Hamming distance filtering was applied to reads, with thresholds set by the sequence error rate of each sample in mapped regions. TCRdb cleaned the public reads at Q25 with fastp, built clones with MiXCR and kept in-frame beta chains. Rows merge per CDR3 protein into single entries with the most common DNA and genes. These V and J calls rely on TCRdb rather than the paper's analysis. In this sample the table shows under 200,000 distinct CDR3 sequences, roughly two fifths of which occur a single time. Of the sample, 5.2% falls within the top ten clones.

As to this clonotype: Its antigen is unknown. No qualities accompany the bases; no much larger clone lies one base away.

Overall study outcomes, separate from this receptor: The group comparisons were based on small numbers of patients: three non-neoplastic, three low-grade glioma and seven or eight glioblastoma patients. Very few CDR3 sequences were found to be shared between tissue and blood, and this scarcity was attributed to high CDR3 diversity and limited sampling. In non-neoplastic patients, VJ-independent divergence between tissue and blood fell below expectation, whereas in all gliomas, and especially in low-grade gliomas, the divergence rose above expectation.

The V and J genes are TRBV5-1 and TRBJ1-2; the D gene is unclear. The sequence came from a human donor with low-grade glioma or glioblastoma, undergoing nonglioma brain surgery, or in good health (not recorded which). Input material: glioma tissue, nonneoplastic brain tissue, or PBMCs (not recorded which). This receptor carries the CDR3 CASSFGRPLGYTF. At the DNA level, the sequence is TGCGCCAGCAGCTTTGGGAGGCCCCTTGGCTACACCTTC. With the rest looked up from the reference TRBV5-1 and TRBJ1-2 genes rather than sequenced, the full variable domain is KAGVTQTPRYLIKTRGQQVTLSCSPISGHRSVSWYQQTPGQGLQFLFEYFSETQRNKGNFPGRFSGRQFSNSRSEMNVSTLELGDSALYLCASSFGRPLGYTFGSGTRLTVV.